This TCR beta chain was retrieved from a study of early T cells in non-severe SARS-CoV-2 infection (dated by TCRdb to the early 2020s). With respect to the entire study: Because TCR sequencing relied on bulk RNA taken from unsorted whole blood, pairing of alpha and beta chains was not possible. What the research found in general, with its limitations: VDJdb matching was skewed toward anti-spike CD8 responses, so virus-specific expansions were likely underestimated and private and CD4 specificities were missed.

In its sample, this clonotype was seen many times. Its cognate antigen has yet to be identified. No qualities accompany the bases; no much larger clone lies one base away. This was a case-control study nested in a cohort of healthcare workers in London, UK, who had nasopharyngeal swab PCR tests and blood samples taken every week. Healthcare workers were recruited during the week of the UK lockdown, between 23 and 31 March 2020, and followed weekly for up to roughly 16 weeks. V drops 5 bases and J drops 3 bases, leaving 8 bases in between. The germline V gene sets CDR1 to SGHAT and CDR2 to FQNNGV. Spanning cysteine to phenylalanine, the CDR3 consists of 13 amino acids. CDR3 DNA only is kept here, 39 bases in frame from base 1. The protocol used for the library was 5' RACE. The sample was run on a NextSeq 500. The TCR library protocol attached unique molecular identifiers to individual cDNA molecules to correct for sequencing error and PCR bias. Both TCR alpha and beta chains were sequenced, and tight co-correlation was observed between alpha and beta sequence abundances in each sample. As for the original processing: Decombinator V4 was used to perform V gene, J gene and CDR3 annotation of TCR sequences. Expanded TCRs were defined as changing significantly between any two time points under a Poisson model with p below 0.0001. TCR abundances were normalised to the total number of TCRs sequenced per sample and expressed as counts per million. TRAV1-2 paired with TRAJ12, TRAJ20 or TRAJ33 defined MAIT TCRs, while TRAV10 paired with TRAJ18 defined iNKT TCRs. VDJdb, accessed 1 November 2021, was searched for CMV, EBV and SARS-CoV-2 annotated TCRs, with TCRs annotated for multiple antigens excluded. The public sequencing data were trimmed at Q25 with fastp and processed into clonotypes with MiXCR by TCRdb, which kept only in-frame beta chains. Every distinct CDR3 protein forms one entry, paired with its most common genes and DNA. The V and J calls and clone size are TCRdb's, not the authors'. The sample contains 65,000 to 75,000 distinct CDR3 sequences, roughly 10% of them found a single time. Jointly, the top ten make up 3% to 4% of the sample.

The receptor chain draws on TRBV11-2 and TRBJ2-1; the D gene remains uncertain. The sequence was collected from an adult who was a healthcare worker with PCR-confirmed SARS-CoV-2 infection or an uninfected control (not recorded which). The sequenced sample consisted of whole blood. CDR3 region: CASSPADYNEQFF. The sequenced DNA: TGTGCCAGCAGCCCCGCTGACTACAATGAGCAGTTCTTC. The reference TRBV11-2 and TRBJ2-1 proteins fill in what lies around the CDR3, so the full variable domain reads EAGVAQSPRYKIIEKRQSVAFWCNPISGHATLYWYQQILGQGPKLLIQFQNNGVVDDSQLPKDRFSAERLKGVDSTLKIQPAKLEDSAVYLCASSPADYNEQFFGPGTRLTVL.